Below are 8 T cell receptor beta chains sequenced from a single sample in a study of OX40 agonist ivuxolimab in advanced cancers. The protocol was immunoSEQ multiplex PCR, while the TCRdb copy is restricted to in-frame clones and leaves out a portion. The data hold roughly 99,000 clones, with less than 95% observed a single time. This material consisted of CD4+ or CD8+ T cells sorted from blood, taken in a trial of the OX40 agonist ivuxolimab. The source is an adult with an advanced solid tumor such as melanoma, head and neck, liver or kidney cancer.

The chain carries TRBV7-2 and TRBJ2-5; D call uncertain. CDR3 length equals 13 residues. Germline CDR1 reads SGHTA; CDR2 reads FQGNSA. V lost 2 bases and J 5 bases, leaving 9 bases between the germline ends. The CDR3 DNA reads as TGTGCCAGCAGCTTAAAATTTTCCGAGACCCAGTACTTC. This gives the protein CASSLKFSETQYF.

The CDR3 spells CASSEAPAGAYEQYF. CDR3 sequence (DNA): TGTGCCAGCAGTGAAGCACCAGCGGGAGCCTACGAGCAGTACTTC. This chain links TRBV6-1 with TRBJ2-7; 8 nucleotides align to TRBD2. The CDR3 is 15 residues long. Trimming cost V 0 bases and J 2 bases; bases outside gene matches: 3. CDR1 is MNHNS and CDR2 is SASEGT in the germline V gene.

This clone was seen a single time. The chain couples TRBV9 to TRBJ2-1, with D possibly TRBD1 on 6 matching bases. V dropped 0 bases and J dropped 12 bases, with 13 bases sitting between them. This CDR3 comprises 13 residues. Germline-derived CDR1 and CDR2 are SGDLS and YYNGEE. The CDR3 nucleotides read TGTGCCAGCAGCGTAGAGGGGGAAGGGGGGCAGTTCTTC. It is translated as CASSVEGEGGQFF.

The rearrangement joins TRBV28 to TRBJ1-5, with D unclear. This CDR3 region has 13 residues. Trimming removed 8 bases from V and 2 bases from J, with 10 bases in between. Germline CDR1 and CDR2: MDHEN and SYDVKM. The CDR3 coding sequence is TGTGCCAGCCAAGGGTGGCGCAATCAGCCCCAGCATTTT. The encoded protein is CASQGWRNQPQHF.

The chain couples TRBV2 to TRBJ1-1; D not resolved. Trimming removed 6 bases from V and 1 base from J, with 12 bases in between. This CDR3 comprises 14 residues. Germline-derived CDR1 and CDR2 are SNHLY and FYNNEI. This chain's CDR3 is CASRVRLQNTEAFF. In nucleotides, the CDR3 is TGTGCCAGCAGGGTCCGACTCCAGAACACTGAAGCTTTCTTT.

This chain joins TRBV19 and TRBJ2-7; the D gene could be TRBD1 or TRBD2 (5 bases each). CDR1 and CDR2 (germline): LNHDA, SQIVND (reference sequence). V was trimmed by 7 bases and J by 3 bases, leaving 19 bases between them. This CDR3 is built from 15 residues. DNA of the CDR3: TGTGCCAGTATGCCGGAAGGGGCTAGCTTCTACGAGCAGTACTTC. Encoded protein: CASMPEGASFYEQYF. Supplemented by reference TRBV19 and TRBJ2-7, the full variable domain reads DGGITQSPKYLFRKEGQNVTLSCEQNLNHDAMYWYRQDPGQGLRLIYYSQIVNDFQKGDIAEGYSVSREKKESFPLTVTSAQKNPTAFYLCASMPEGASFYEQYFGPGTRLTVT.

The rearrangement joins TRBV6-5 to TRBJ2-7, with 11 nucleotides matching TRBD1. The CDR3 loop spans 15 amino acids. CDR1 is MNHEY, CDR2 SVGAGI, per germline. The trim removed 3 bases at V and 7 bases at J, leaving 8 bases unmatched. The CDR3 spells CASSYAGTGGREQYF. Here the CDR3 DNA reads TGTGCCAGCAGTTATGCCGGGACAGGGGGAAGGGAGCAGTACTTC.

V and J are TRBV21-1 and TRBJ2-7; the table assigns TRBD2, which was not confirmed against the DNA. TRBV21-1 is a documented pseudogene. This CDR3 region has 18 residues. CDR3 loop: CASSKALLRGVPTYEQYF. The DNA of the CDR3 is TGTGCCAGCAGCAAAGCGCTTTTACGCGGGGTACCCACCTACGAGCAGTACTTC.